The entry that follows covers one TCR beta chain sequence. Its antigen is still unknown. This record belongs to a study of OX40 agonist ivuxolimab in advanced cancers. Study-wide context: Participants, roughly 80% male, averaged roughly 60 years of age, ranging from roughly 20 to 85.

A history of autoimmune disease or systemic immunosuppression excluded patients. The protocol was immunoSEQ multiplex PCR, while the TCRdb copy is restricted to in-frame clones and leaves out a portion. The sample records tens of thousands of clones, under 95% being singletons. Germline V gene lookup returns CDR1 SGHTA and CDR2 FQGNSA. This CDR3 contains 16 residues. The trim removed 2 bases at V and 6 bases at J, leaving 7 bases unmatched. Study outcomes and limitations: At 0.1 to 3.0 mg/kg, CD4+ and CD8+ blood T cells expanded clonally by week 6.

The TCR sequence derives from an adult with an advanced solid tumor such as melanoma, head and neck, liver or kidney cancer. The material was CD4+ or CD8+ T cells sorted from blood, obtained in a trial of the OX40 agonist ivuxolimab. This chain connects TRBV7-2 to TRBJ2-1, with TRBD2 identical over 10 bases. This CDR3 is CASSLWASGGSNEQFF. The CDR3 DNA is TGTGCCAGCAGCTTATGGGCTAGCGGGGGCTCCAATGAGCAGTTCTTC.